These 29 T cell receptor beta chains came from one sample sequenced in a study of CD8 T cells in ankylosing spondylitis. Study conclusions and caveats: A TCR beta motif of about eight highly homologous variants seemed to mark ankylosing spondylitis blood.

TCRdb reprocessed the 5' RACE reads via MiXCR and lists one record per CDR3 protein. The table records approximately 440,000 distinct CDR3 sequences, 17% of them present only once. Which antigens these TCRs recognize remains unknown. The sequenced material came from blood, either unsorted or a sorted T cell fraction (not recorded which). The receptors were gathered from a male donor with ankylosing spondylitis.

This chain connects TRBV7-3 to TRBJ2-1; TRBD2 matches at 8 bases. From germline, CDR1 is SGHTA and CDR2 FQGTGA. This CDR3 is 14 amino acids long. Losses at the gene ends were 2 bases for V and 7 bases for J; bases not matched to a gene: 4. The CDR3 is CASSLAGGFNEQFF. The CDR3 coding sequence is TGTGCCAGCAGCTTAGCGGGGGGCTTTAATGAGCAGTTCTTC.

This clonotype was observed a few times. The V call is TRBV7-2, the J call TRBJ2-1, with 7 bases that match TRBD2. From germline, CDR1 is SGHTA and CDR2 FQGNSA. The CDR3 runs to 14 residues. Trimming removed 1 base from V and 7 bases from J; junction bases left unmatched: 4. The CDR3 bases are TGTGCCAGCAGCTTAGTTGCTAGCGGTAATGAGCAGTTCTTC. Protein sequence: CASSLVASGNEQFF.

V gene TRBV12-3 or TRBV12-4 combines with J gene TRBJ1-6; no reliable D call. Trimming pared 1 base from V and 8 bases from J, leaving 12 bases between. This CDR3 is built from 15 residues. CDR3 nucleotides: TGTGCCAGCAGTTTAGGGTCAGCAATGGATTCACCCCTCCACTTT. This translates into CASSLGSAMDSPLHF.

This clonotype was seen a handful of times. V is TRBV4-2 and J is TRBJ2-3; weak D call: TRBD2 (6 bases). This CDR3 region has 15 residues. V lost 4 bases and J lost 0, with 11 bases in between. Germline-derived CDR1 and CDR2 are LGHNA and YNFKEQ. Here the CDR3 DNA reads TGTGCCAGCAGCCCAAGGAGGGAGAGCACAGATACGCAGTATTTT. Its protein is CASSPRRESTDTQYF.

In this sample, this clonotype turned up once. The rearrangement joins TRBV20-1 to TRBJ2-3; weak D call: TRBD2 (5 bases). V lost 7 bases, J lost 0 bases, and 8 bases lay in between. This CDR3 region has 12 residues. Per germline, CDR1 DFQATT and CDR2 SNEGSKA (reference sequence). CDR3 region: CSGERSTDTQYF. In nucleotides, the CDR3 is TGCAGTGGGGAGAGGAGCACAGATACGCAGTATTTT.

This clonotype was seen a few times. V is TRBV7-8 and J is TRBJ1-6; weak D call: TRBD1 (5 bases). V shed 8 bases and J shed 7 bases, with 15 bases lying between them. The CDR3 consists of 14 residues. The V gene's germline CDR1 is SGHVS and CDR2 FQNEAQ. For the CDR3, the DNA is TGTGCCAGCTGCGGTACGACAGCGAATTCACCCCTCCACTTT. Translating it yields CASCGTTANSPLHF. Drawing the rest from reference TRBV7-8 and TRBJ1-6, the complete variable domain is GAGVSQSPRYKVAKRGQDVALRCDPISGHVSLFWYQQALGQGPEFLTYFQNEAQLDKSGLPSDRFFAERPEGSVSTLKIQRTQQEDSAVYLCASCGTTANSPLHFGNGTRLTVT.

This clonotype has just a few counts. CDR3 in amino acids: CASSRTSGILFF. In DNA, the CDR3 is TGTGCCAGCAGCCGGACTAGCGGGATTCTGTTTTTT. The chain links TRBV7-9 to TRBJ2-2; 12 nucleotides align to TRBD2. The CDR3 is 12 residues long. Per the germline V gene, CDR1 is SEHNR and CDR2 is FQNEAQ (reference sequence). The J segment lost 14 bases and the V segment lost 5 bases, leaving 3 bases of the junction unmatched.

The V and J genes are TRBV2 and TRBJ2-7; D gene uncertain. V gave up 4 bases and J gave up 2 bases, with 9 bases separating them. Germline values: CDR1 SNHLY, CDR2 FYNNEI. The CDR3 is 13 residues long. DNA for the CDR3: TGTGCCAGCAGTGCACTACCCCCCTACGAGCAGTACTTC. Amino acid sequence: CASSALPPYEQYF.

This rearrangement joins TRBV28 to TRBJ1-1; 12 bases match TRBD1. This CDR3 is 15 amino acids long. The trim removed 3 bases at V and 7 bases at J, leaving 6 bases unmatched. Germline CDR1 is MDHEN and CDR2 is SYDVKM. The CDR3 region is CASSLIGTGGLEAFF. Written as DNA, the CDR3 is TGTGCCAGCAGTTTGATAGGGACAGGGGGCCTTGAAGCTTTCTTT.

This clonotype has at least ten counts. The V gene is TRBV20-1, the J gene TRBJ2-5; TRBD1 might be the D (5 bases). Germline V gene sequence: CDR1 DFQATT, CDR2 SNEGSKA (reference sequence). The CDR3 spans 12 residues. Trimming left V 6 bases short and J 3 bases short, with 11 bases between. This chain's CDR3 is CSAPVGEETQYF. In nucleotides, the CDR3 is TGCAGTGCCCCAGTAGGGGAAGAGACCCAGTACTTC.

The J gene is TRBJ1-5, the V gene TRBV7-6; D is unresolved. V lost 5 bases and J 3 bases, leaving 11 bases between the germline ends. CDR1 is SGHVS and CDR2 is FNYEAQ in the germline V gene. This CDR3 has 14 residues. The CDR3: CASSPTNSNQPQHF. The CDR3 DNA reads TGTGCCAGCAGCCCTACCAATTCCAATCAGCCCCAGCATTTT.

The chain recombines TRBV2 with TRBJ1-1; TRBD1 is a possible D gene (5 bases). V gave up 4 bases and J gave up 4 bases, with 19 bases separating them. Looked up from germline, CDR1 is SNHLY and CDR2 is FYNNEI. The CDR3 spans 16 residues. The CDR3 DNA is TGTGCCAGCAGTGCACTCCCGCCGGGGCCTGGCACTGAAGCTTTCTTT. Its translation: CASSALPPGPGTEAFF.

There are a few counts of this clonotype. This chain joins TRBV5-1 and TRBJ2-7; D is uncertain. The germline gives CDR1 SGHRS, CDR2 YFSETQ. The CDR3 loop spans 15 amino acids. Trimming removed 0 bases from V and 5 bases from J, with 15 bases in between. CDR3 in DNA: TGCGCCAGCAGCTTGGAAGGGCCCCTATCCCACGAGCAGTACTTC. As protein: CASSLEGPLSHEQYF. Full variable domain (remainder filled in from reference TRBV5-1 and TRBJ2-7): KAGVTQTPRYLIKTRGQQVTLSCSPISGHRSVSWYQQTPGQGLQFLFEYFSETQRNKGNFPGRFSGRQFSNSRSEMNVSTLELGDSALYLCASSLEGPLSHEQYFGPGTRLTVT.

V and J are TRBV20-1 and TRBJ2-7, with D possibly TRBD2 on 6 matching bases. The germline V gene has CDR1 DFQATT and CDR2 SNEGSKA (reference sequence). Trimming removed 6 bases from V and 3 bases from J, with 21 bases in between. This CDR3 region has 15 residues. The DNA for the CDR3 is TGCAGTGCCCCATATGGGGGGACCGGACGCTACGAGCAGTACTTC. This sequence encodes CSAPYGGTGRYEQYF.

This clonotype has ten or more counts. A junction end diverges from the germline sequence, so it may reflect a read error. The rearrangement links TRBV7-7 to TRBJ2-7; D may correspond to TRBD1 or TRBD2 (5 bases each). This CDR3 is built from 16 residues. Germline V CDR1 and CDR2: SSHAT, FNYEAQ (reference sequence). Here the CDR3 DNA reads TGTGCTAGCAGCTTAGACCCGCAGGGATCTAGCAACGAGCAGTACTTC. Translated, it gives CASSLDPQGSSNEQYF.

The V gene is TRBV7-2, the J gene TRBJ1-5, with no clear D. The CDR3 runs to 14 residues. Germline V gene lookup returns CDR1 SGHTA and CDR2 FQGNSA. Trimming shortened V by 2 bases and J by 0 bases, and 5 bases separated the two germline ends. As DNA, the CDR3 is TGTGCCAGCAGCTTAACCCGTAGCAATCAGCCCCAGCATTTT. Translated, it gives CASSLTRSNQPQHF.

This clonotype was counted between two and nine times. V usage is TRBV6-2 or TRBV6-3 and J usage is TRBJ1-1; 7 positions match TRBD1. Trimming at V came to 5 bases and at J to 9 bases, leaving 15 bases not matched to a gene. The CDR3 is 15 amino acids. Germline CDR1 is MNHEY and CDR2 is SVGEGT. CDR3 in amino acids: CASSPVTGRVKKAFF. In DNA, the CDR3 is TGTGCCAGCAGTCCCGTGACAGGGAGAGTTAAGAAAGCTTTCTTT.

This clonotype was recorded many times. The chain joins TRBV2 to TRBJ2-1, with no clear D. From germline, CDR1 is SNHLY and CDR2 FYNNEI. The germline V and J ends were trimmed by 1 base and 4 bases, with 14 bases remaining between them. The CDR3 consists of 16 residues. CDR3 bases: TGTGCCAGCAGTGAAGGGGGTGGTACCCTATACAATGAGCAGTTCTTC. Its protein product is CASSEGGGTLYNEQFF. The variable domain in full, with the rest retrieved from reference TRBV2 and TRBJ2-1, is EPEVTQTPSHQVTQMGQEVILRCVPISNHLYFYWYRQILGQKVEFLVSFYNNEISEKSEIFDDQFSVERPDGSNFTLKIRSTKLEDSAMYFCASSEGGGTLYNEQFFGPGTRLTVL.

This clonotype was recorded a few times. This chain links TRBV20-1 with TRBJ1-4, with a weak D call TRBD1 (5 bases). This CDR3 has 13 amino acids. V was pared by 6 bases and J by 7 bases, with 15 bases between. The germline V gene has CDR1 DFQATT and CDR2 SNEGSKA (reference sequence). Here the CDR3 DNA reads TGCAGTGCCTACCCTTGGGGGGGTGAAAAACTGTTTTTT. The encoded protein is CSAYPWGGEKLFF.

This clonotype was seen only a few times. This sequence joins TRBV29-1 and TRBJ2-1; D is undetermined. The CDR3 has 13 residues. Germline assignment: CDR1 SQVTM and CDR2 ANQGSEA. V was cut by 2 bases and J by 6 bases, with 11 bases left in between. CDR3 residues: CSVERQAGNEQFF. As DNA, the CDR3 is TGCAGCGTTGAACGGCAGGCAGGCAATGAGCAGTTCTTC.

This clonotype was recorded many times. The chain employs TRBV12-3 or TRBV12-4 and TRBJ2-1, with TRBD2 matching over 10 bases. CDR3 length equals 15 residues. V dropped 6 bases and J dropped 6; count of bases not matched to a gene: 8. For the CDR3, the DNA is TGTGCCAGCAGCCGCCTAGCGGGAGACATCAATGAGCAGTTCTTC. It specifies CASSRLAGDINEQFF.

The sample holds a few counts of this clonotype. The V call is TRBV7-3, the J call TRBJ2-3; TRBD2 might be the D (5 bases). The V end was cut by 2 bases, the J end by 1 base, with 13 bases between. CDR3 length: 16 amino acids. Germline loops: CDR1 SGHTA, CDR2 FQGTGA. The CDR3 loop is CASSLSLAGGTDTQYF. The CDR3 DNA is TGTGCCAGCAGCTTATCCCTAGCTGGGGGCACAGATACGCAGTATTTT.

The rearrangement links TRBV12-5 to TRBJ1-4; D possibly corresponds to TRBD1 (6 bases). CDR1 LGHNT and CDR2 FRNRAP come from the germline V gene. CDR3 size: 13 residues. V was cut by 6 bases and J by 13 bases, with 18 bases left in between. This CDR3 reads CASGLDSPSRLFF. The CDR3 DNA follows: TGTGCTAGTGGCCTGGACAGCCCCAGTAGACTGTTTTTT.

The V gene is TRBV20-1, the J gene TRBJ1-1; TRBD1 aligns across 7 bases. Germline V gene sequence: CDR1 DFQATT, CDR2 SNEGSKA (reference sequence). V trimming: 5 bases; J trimming: 0 bases; junction bases outside the gene matches: 9. The CDR3 runs 15 residues. The CDR3 DNA is TGCAGTGCTCTACACTCGGACAGGATGAACACTGAAGCTTTCTTT. Its translation is CSALHSDRMNTEAFF.

In this sample, this clonotype turned up a few times. This chain connects TRBV12-3 or TRBV12-4 to TRBJ2-7; TRBD2 aligns across 9 bases. The CDR3 spans 14 residues. V shed 7 bases and J 1 base; nucleotides not matched to a gene: 5. The CDR3 DNA sequence: TGTGCCAGCACATTGAGCGGGGGGTCCTACGAGCAGTACTTC. Encoded protein: CASTLSGGSYEQYF.

This clonotype was observed a handful of times. The chain uses TRBV5-5 and TRBJ2-5; perhaps TRBD2 as D (6 bases). The CDR3 runs to 14 residues. With 2 bases removed from V and 1 base from J, the gap between germline ends came to 9 bases. Germline V lookup: CDR1 SGHKS, CDR2 YYEKEE (reference sequence). Written as DNA, the CDR3 is TGTGCCAGCAGCTTTCAAGCGGGCCAAGAGACCCAGTACTTC. It yields the protein CASSFQAGQETQYF.

The V call is TRBV20-1, the J call TRBJ2-5, with 11 bases fitting TRBD2. Trimming took 6 bases from V and 3 from J; bases not matched to a gene: 9. Looked up from germline, CDR1 is DFQATT and CDR2 is SNEGSKA (reference sequence). The CDR3 sequence is 15 residues long. In DNA form, the CDR3 reads TGCAGTGCCCACGGGACTAGCGGCATGGAAGAGACCCAGTACTTC. Translation gives CSAHGTSGMEETQYF.

The J gene is TRBJ1-1, the V gene TRBV3-1, with a weak D call TRBD1 (5 bases). The CDR3 is made up of 14 amino acids. Looked up from germline, CDR1 is LGHDT and CDR2 is YNNKEL (reference sequence). The V and J ends lost 2 bases and 4 bases respectively, with 11 bases between them. CDR3 protein: CASSQLAGGTEAFF. In DNA, the CDR3 is TGTGCCAGCAGCCAATTGGCGGGGGGCACTGAAGCTTTCTTT. Filled out from reference TRBV3-1 and TRBJ1-1, the complete variable domain reads DTAVSQTPKYLVTQMGNDKSIKCEQNLGHDTMYWYKQDSKKFLKIMFSYNNKELIINETVPNRFSPKSPDKAHLNLHINSLELGDSAVYFCASSQLAGGTEAFFGQGTRLTVV.

This clonotype was recorded a few times. V and J are TRBV7-6 and TRBJ1-1; TRBD1 matches at 8 bases. The CDR3 totals 15 residues. V dropped 1 base and J dropped 13; count of bases not matched to a gene: 14. Germline V lookup: CDR1 SGHVS, CDR2 FNYEAQ. The CDR3 loop is CASSLESAGQGVSFF. The CDR3 nucleotides are TGTGCCAGCAGCTTAGAGTCGGCAGGACAGGGAGTTAGTTTCTTT.